This T cell receptor (beta chain) comes out of a study of blood T cell repertoires in COVID-19. Generated by immunoSEQ multiplex PCR, the TCRdb table keeps only in-frame clones and is missing some. The table shows roughly 200,000 clones, with roughly 89% occurring only once. Looked up from germline, CDR1 is SNHLY and CDR2 is FYNNEI. The CDR3 spans 12 residues. V was pared by 4 bases and J by 8 bases, with 11 bases between. The sequencing input was PBMCs or T cells enriched from blood (not recorded which). This receptor was identified in a woman younger than 45 who had been exposed to COVID-19. V usage is TRBV2 and J usage is TRBJ1-2; D uncertain. Here the CDR3 reads CASSGAGAGYTF. CDR3 in DNA: TGTGCCAGCAGTGGAGCAGGAGCAGGCTACACCTTC.